The text below deals with one TCR beta chain. The antigen is unknown. This entry belongs to a study of T cells in localized non-small cell lung cancer. Points from the study as a whole: Across samples, adjacent lung featured a median approximately 56 of the top 100 tumor clones. Clonality of T cells reached its maximum in uninvolved adjacent lung, surpassing tumor. Sequencing was limited to one tumor region, leaving the possibility of heterogeneity open.

V lost 0 bases and J 6 bases, leaving 6 bases between the germline ends. Germline V gene lookup returns CDR1 LGHNA and CDR2 YSLEER. There are 13 residues in the CDR3. Here immunoSEQ multiplex PCR was the method, and the copy in TCRdb shows in-frame clones only, minus some. The sample has 64,000 or so clones, approximately 87% seen once. The rearrangement joins TRBV4-3 to TRBJ1-5, with unresolved D. The TCR comes from a woman between 35 and 75 years old with stage I lung adenocarcinoma. The sample consisted of peripheral blood, taken before any cancer treatment. CDR3 sequence (DNA): TGCGCCAGCAGCCAAGAGGAAAGTCAGCCCCAGCATTTT. It is translated as CASSQEESQPQHF.